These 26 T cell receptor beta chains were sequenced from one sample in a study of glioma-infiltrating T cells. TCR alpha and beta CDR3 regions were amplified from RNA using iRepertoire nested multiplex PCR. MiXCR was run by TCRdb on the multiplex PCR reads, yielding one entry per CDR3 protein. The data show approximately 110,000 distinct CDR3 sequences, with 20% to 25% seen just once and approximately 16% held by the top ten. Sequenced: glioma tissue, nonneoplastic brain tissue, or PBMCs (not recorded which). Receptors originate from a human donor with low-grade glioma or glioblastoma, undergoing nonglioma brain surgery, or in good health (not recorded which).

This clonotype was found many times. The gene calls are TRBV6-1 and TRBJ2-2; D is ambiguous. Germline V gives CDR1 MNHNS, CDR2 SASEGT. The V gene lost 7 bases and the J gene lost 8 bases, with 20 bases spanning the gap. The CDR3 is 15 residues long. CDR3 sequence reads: CASKGDPIEWGELFF. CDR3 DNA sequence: TGTGCCAGCAAGGGTGATCCCATTGAGTGGGGGGAGCTGTTTTTT.

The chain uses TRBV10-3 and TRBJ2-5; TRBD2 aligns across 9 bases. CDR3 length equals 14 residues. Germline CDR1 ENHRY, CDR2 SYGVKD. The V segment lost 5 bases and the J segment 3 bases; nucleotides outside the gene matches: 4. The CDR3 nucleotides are TGTGCCATCAGTAAGACTAGCGGAGAAGAGACCCAGTACTTC. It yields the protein CAISKTSGEETQYF.

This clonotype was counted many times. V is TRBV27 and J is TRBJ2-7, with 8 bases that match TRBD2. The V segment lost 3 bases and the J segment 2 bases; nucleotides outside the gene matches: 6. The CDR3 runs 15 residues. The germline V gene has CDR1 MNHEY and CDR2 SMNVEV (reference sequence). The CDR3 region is CASSFTGTSTYEQYF. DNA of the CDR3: TGTGCCAGCAGTTTCACCGGGACTAGTACCTACGAGCAGTACTTC.

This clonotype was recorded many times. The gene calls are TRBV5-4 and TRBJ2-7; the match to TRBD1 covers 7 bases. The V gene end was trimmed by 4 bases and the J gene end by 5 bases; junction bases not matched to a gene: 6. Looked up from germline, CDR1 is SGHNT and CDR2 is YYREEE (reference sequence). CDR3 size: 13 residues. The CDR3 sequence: CASSPQGVDEQYF. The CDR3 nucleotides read TGTGCCAGCAGCCCTCAGGGGGTGGACGAGCAGTACTTC.

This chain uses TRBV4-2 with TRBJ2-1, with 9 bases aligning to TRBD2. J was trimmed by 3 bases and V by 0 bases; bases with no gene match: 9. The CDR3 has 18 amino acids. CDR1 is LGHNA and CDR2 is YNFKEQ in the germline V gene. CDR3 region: CASSQDPLAGIYYNEQFF. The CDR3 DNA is TGTGCCAGCAGCCAAGATCCGCTAGCGGGGATCTACTACAATGAGCAGTTCTTC.

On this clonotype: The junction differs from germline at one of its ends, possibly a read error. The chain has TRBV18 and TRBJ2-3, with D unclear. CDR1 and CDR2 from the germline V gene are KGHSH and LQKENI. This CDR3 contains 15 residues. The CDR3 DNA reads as TGTGCCAGCGCACCAAGGGCGGACAGCACAGATACGCAGTATTTT. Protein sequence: CASAPRADSTDTQYF.

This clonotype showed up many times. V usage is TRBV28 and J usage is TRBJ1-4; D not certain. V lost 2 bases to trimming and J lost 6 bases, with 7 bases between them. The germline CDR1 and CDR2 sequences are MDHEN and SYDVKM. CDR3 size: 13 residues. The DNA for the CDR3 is TGTGCCAGCAGTTTAGGGAGCCATGAAAAACTGTTTTTT. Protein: CASSLGSHEKLFF.

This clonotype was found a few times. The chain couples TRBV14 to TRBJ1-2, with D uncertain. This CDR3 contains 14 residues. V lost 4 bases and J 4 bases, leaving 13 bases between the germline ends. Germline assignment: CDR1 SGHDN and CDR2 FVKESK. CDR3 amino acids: CASSLRPGPYGYTF. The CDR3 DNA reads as TGTGCCAGCAGCCTGAGGCCCGGGCCCTATGGCTACACCTTC.

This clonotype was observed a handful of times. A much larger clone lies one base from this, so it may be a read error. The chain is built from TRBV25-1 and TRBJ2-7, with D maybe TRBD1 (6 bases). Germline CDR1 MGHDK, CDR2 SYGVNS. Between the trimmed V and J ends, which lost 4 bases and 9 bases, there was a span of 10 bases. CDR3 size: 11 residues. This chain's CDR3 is CASSGTGLQYF. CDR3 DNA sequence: TGTGCCAGCAGTGGTACAGGGCTGCAGTACTTC.

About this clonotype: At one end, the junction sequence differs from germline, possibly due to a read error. The CDR3 nucleotides read TGTGCCAGCGTTTACCCCAGCCTCTTC. This codes for CASVYPSLF. V is TRBV6-5 and J is TRBJ1-2, with D uncertain. The CDR3 is made up of 9 amino acids. Per germline, CDR1 MNHEY and CDR2 SVGAGI.

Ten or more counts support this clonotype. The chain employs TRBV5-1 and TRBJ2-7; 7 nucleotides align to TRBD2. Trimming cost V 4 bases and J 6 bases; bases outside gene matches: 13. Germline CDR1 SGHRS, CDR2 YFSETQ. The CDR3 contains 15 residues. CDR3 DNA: TGCGCCAGCAGCCCCTTCCCAGCGGGACTCTTCGAGCAGTACTTC. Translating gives CASSPFPAGLFEQYF.

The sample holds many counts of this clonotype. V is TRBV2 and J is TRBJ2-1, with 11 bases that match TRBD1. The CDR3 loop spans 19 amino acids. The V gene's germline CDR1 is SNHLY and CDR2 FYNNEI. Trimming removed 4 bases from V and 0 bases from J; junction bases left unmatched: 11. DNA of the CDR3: TGTGCCAGCAGTGGACCGGGACAGGGGGATTATAGCTCCTACAATGAGCAGTTCTTC. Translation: CASSGPGQGDYSSYNEQFF.

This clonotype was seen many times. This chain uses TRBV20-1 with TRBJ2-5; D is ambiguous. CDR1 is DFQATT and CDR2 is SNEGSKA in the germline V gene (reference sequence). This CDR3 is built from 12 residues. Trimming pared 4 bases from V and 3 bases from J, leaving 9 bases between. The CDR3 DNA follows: TGCAGTGCTAACCAGGCCGAAGAGACCCAGTACTTC. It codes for CSANQAEETQYF.

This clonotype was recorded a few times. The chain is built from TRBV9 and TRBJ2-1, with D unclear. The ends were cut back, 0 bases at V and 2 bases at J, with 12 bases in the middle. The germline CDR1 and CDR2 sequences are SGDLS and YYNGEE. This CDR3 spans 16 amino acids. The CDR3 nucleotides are TGTGCCAGCAGCGTAGGGAACCCTCCGGCCTACAATGAGCAGTTCTTC. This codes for CASSVGNPPAYNEQFF.

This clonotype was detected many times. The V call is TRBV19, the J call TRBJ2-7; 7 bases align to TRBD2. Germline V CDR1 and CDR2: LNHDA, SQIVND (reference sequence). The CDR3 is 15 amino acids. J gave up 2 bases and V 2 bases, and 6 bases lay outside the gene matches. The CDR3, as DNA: TGTGCCAGTAGTATAAAATCGGGAGGACCCTACGAGCAGTACTTC. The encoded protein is CASSIKSGGPYEQYF.

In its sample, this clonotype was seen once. The CDR3 here is CSVVLTGGTQYF. In nucleotides, the CDR3 is TGCAGCGTTGTTCTCACGGGAGGGACCCAGTACTTC. This chain links TRBV29-1 with TRBJ2-5, with 7 bases aligning to TRBD2. V lost 4 bases and J lost 7; bases outside the gene matches: 6. CDR1 SQVTM and CDR2 ANQGSEA come from the germline V gene. The CDR3 is 12 amino acids.

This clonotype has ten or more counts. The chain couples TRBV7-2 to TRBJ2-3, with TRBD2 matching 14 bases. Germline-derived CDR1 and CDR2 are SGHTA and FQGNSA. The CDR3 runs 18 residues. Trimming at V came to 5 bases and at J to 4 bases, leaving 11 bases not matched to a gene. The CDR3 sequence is CASSIWSGLAGGADTQYF. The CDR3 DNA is TGTGCCAGCAGCATCTGGTCTGGACTAGCGGGAGGAGCAGATACGCAGTATTTT.

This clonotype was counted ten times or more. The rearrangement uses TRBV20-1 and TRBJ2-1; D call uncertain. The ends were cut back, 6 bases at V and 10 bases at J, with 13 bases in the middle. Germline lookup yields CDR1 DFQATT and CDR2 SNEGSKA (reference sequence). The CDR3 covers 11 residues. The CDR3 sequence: CSALSSIEQFF. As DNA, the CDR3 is TGCAGTGCCCTCTCTTCTATCGAGCAGTTCTTC.

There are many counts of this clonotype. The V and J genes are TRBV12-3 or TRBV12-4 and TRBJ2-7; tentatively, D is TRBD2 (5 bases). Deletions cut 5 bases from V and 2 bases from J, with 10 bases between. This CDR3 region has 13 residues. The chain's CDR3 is CASSAGVPYEQYF. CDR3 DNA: TGTGCCAGCAGTGCCGGGGTCCCCTACGAGCAGTACTTC.

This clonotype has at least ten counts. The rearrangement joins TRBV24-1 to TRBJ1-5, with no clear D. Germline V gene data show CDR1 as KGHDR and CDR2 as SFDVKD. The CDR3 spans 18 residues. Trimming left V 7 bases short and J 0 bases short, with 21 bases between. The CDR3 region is CATRAPQSAPHSNQPQHF. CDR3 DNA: TGTGCCACCAGGGCCCCCCAGTCGGCTCCCCATAGCAATCAGCCCCAGCATTTT.

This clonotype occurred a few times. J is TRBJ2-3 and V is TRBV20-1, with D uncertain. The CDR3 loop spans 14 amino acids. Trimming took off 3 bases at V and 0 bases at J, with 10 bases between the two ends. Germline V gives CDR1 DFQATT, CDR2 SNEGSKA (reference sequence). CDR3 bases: TGCAGTGCTAGGTACAGAACTAGCACAGATACGCAGTATTTT. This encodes CSARYRTSTDTQYF.

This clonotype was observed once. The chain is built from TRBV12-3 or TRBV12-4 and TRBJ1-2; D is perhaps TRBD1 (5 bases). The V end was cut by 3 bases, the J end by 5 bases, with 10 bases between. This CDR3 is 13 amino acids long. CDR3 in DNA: TGTGCCAGCAGTTTTTCAGGGAAGTATGGCTACACCTTC. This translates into CASSFSGKYGYTF.

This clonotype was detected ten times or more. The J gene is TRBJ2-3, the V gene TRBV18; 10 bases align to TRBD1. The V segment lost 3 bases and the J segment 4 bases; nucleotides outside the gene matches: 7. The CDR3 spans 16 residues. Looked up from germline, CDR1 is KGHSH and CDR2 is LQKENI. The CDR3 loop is CASSPFSGTGADTQYF. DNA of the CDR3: TGTGCCAGCTCACCCTTTTCCGGGACAGGGGCAGATACGCAGTATTTT.

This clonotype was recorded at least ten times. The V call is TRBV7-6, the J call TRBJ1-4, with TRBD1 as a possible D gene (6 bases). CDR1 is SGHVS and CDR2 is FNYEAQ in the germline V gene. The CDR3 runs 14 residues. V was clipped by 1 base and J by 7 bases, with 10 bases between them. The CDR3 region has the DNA TGTGCCAGCAGCTTAGAGGGGACATTTGAAAAACTGTTTTTT. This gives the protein CASSLEGTFEKLFF.

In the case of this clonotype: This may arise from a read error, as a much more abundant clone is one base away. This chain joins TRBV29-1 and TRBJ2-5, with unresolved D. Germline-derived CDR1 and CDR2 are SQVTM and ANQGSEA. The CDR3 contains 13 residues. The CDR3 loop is CGVKSLNQETQYF. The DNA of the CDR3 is TGCGGCGTTAAGAGTCTTAACCAAGAGACCCAGTACTTC.

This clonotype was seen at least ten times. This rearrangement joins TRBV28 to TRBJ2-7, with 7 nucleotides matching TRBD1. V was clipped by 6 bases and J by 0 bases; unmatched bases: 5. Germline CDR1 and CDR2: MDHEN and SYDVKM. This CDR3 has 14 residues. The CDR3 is CASRVTGSSYEQYF. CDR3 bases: TGTGCCAGCAGGGTGACAGGGAGCTCCTACGAGCAGTACTTC.